The 9 T cell receptor beta chains below all came from one sample that was sequenced in a study of CD8 T cells in Susac syndrome (dated by TCRdb to about 2019). Library preparation used the immunoSEQ multiplex PCR assay. RNA was extracted using the RNeasy kit, and about 0.5 to 1 ug of the RNA was reverse transcribed with random hexamers. The public reads were quality trimmed at Q25 with fastp and then assembled into clones with MiXCR by TCRdb, keeping productive beta chains. When rows share a CDR3 protein, they turn into one entry using the most common DNA and genes. The sample table shows roughly 150,000 distinct CDR3 sequences, and 90% to 95% are seen once. The top ten hold about 0.14% of the sample. The sequencing sample was made of CD4+ T cells from PBMCs. The receptor set was obtained from a human donor in good health.

This clonotype was observed once. CDR3 protein: CSAIWGEAQPQHF. The CDR3 DNA reads TGCAGTGCTATTTGGGGTGAGGCTCAGCCCCAGCATTTT. V and J are TRBV20-1 and TRBJ1-5, with D uncertain. In germline, CDR1 is DFQATT, CDR2 SNEGSKA (reference sequence). Trimming pared 4 bases from V and 6 bases from J, leaving 13 bases between. This CDR3 is 13 amino acids long.

The chain employs TRBV5-1 and TRBJ2-1; D is perhaps TRBD1 or TRBD2 (6 bases each). CDR3 length: 16 residues. CDR1 SGHRS and CDR2 YFSETQ come from the germline V gene. V was trimmed by 4 bases and J by 3 bases, leaving 17 bases between them. The CDR3 sequence is CASSPVPEGGYNEQFF. The DNA for the CDR3 is TGCGCCAGCAGCCCTGTGCCCGAGGGGGGCTACAATGAGCAGTTCTTC.

V usage is TRBV6-6 and J usage is TRBJ1-5, with D unclear. The germline CDR1 and CDR2 sequences are MNHNY and SVGAGI (reference sequence). V was clipped by 4 bases and J by 0 bases, with 10 bases between them. This CDR3 contains 15 residues. CDR3 amino acids: CASSSEGYSNQPQHF. DNA of the CDR3: TGTGCCAGCAGTTCCGAAGGTTATAGCAATCAGCCCCAGCATTTT.

V is TRBV12-3 or TRBV12-4 and J is TRBJ2-2, with D possibly being TRBD1 (5 bases). Trimming pared 3 bases from V and 7 bases from J, leaving 12 bases between. The CDR3 is made up of 14 amino acids. In nucleotides, the CDR3 is TGTGCCAGCAGTTTTGGTGGAAGGGGCGGGGAGCTGTTTTTT. Translation gives CASSFGGRGGELFF.

This chain joins TRBV7-9 and TRBJ1-1, with 9 bases identical to TRBD1. Germline CDR1 is SEHNR and CDR2 is FQNEAQ (reference sequence). V lost 6 bases, J lost 4 bases, and 3 bases stayed unmatched. This CDR3 region has 13 residues. CDR3 protein: CASSTTGGTEAFF. DNA for the CDR3: TGTGCCAGCAGTACGACAGGGGGCACTGAAGCTTTCTTT. Together with reference TRBV7-9 and TRBJ1-1, the CDR3 gives the full variable domain: DTGVSQNPRHKITKRGQNVTFRCDPISEHNRLYWYRQTLGQGPEFLTYFQNEAQLEKSRLLSDRFSAERPKGSFSTLEIQRTEQGDSAMYLCASSTTGGTEAFFGQGTRLTVV.

This chain connects TRBV18 to TRBJ1-3, with D tentatively TRBD1 (6 bases). The germline V and J ends were trimmed by 3 bases and 0 bases, with 15 bases remaining between them. The CDR3 has 17 residues. Germline CDR1 reads KGHSH; CDR2 reads LQKENI. The CDR3 DNA reads as TGTGCCAGCTCACCTTCGGGACACCTAAGCTCTGGAAACACCATATATTTT. This sequence encodes CASSPSGHLSSGNTIYF.

The rearrangement links TRBV12-3 or TRBV12-4 to TRBJ1-2; D may be TRBD1 (6 bases). Trimming took 1 base from V and 10 from J, leaving 13 bases between them. This CDR3 is built from 13 residues. As DNA, the CDR3 is TGTGCCAGCAGTTTAGGGGTTACAGGGTACTACACCTTC. Its protein is CASSLGVTGYYTF.

The rearrangement links TRBV20-1 to TRBJ1-5; 8 nucleotides align to TRBD1. Unmatched junction bases numbered 8, after V lost 2 bases and J lost 2 bases. Germline V gene data show CDR1 as DFQATT and CDR2 as SNEGSKA (reference sequence). The CDR3 length is 16 residues. The CDR3 is CSARNSGQGGNQPQHF. DNA of the CDR3: TGCAGTGCTAGAAACTCCGGACAGGGTGGCAATCAGCCCCAGCATTTT.

The chain recombines TRBV20-1 with TRBJ1-5; D not certain. V was cut by 6 bases and J by 3 bases, with 12 bases left in between. Germline V gene lookup returns CDR1 DFQATT and CDR2 SNEGSKA (reference sequence). The CDR3 has 13 amino acids. CDR3 loop: CSALSGFNQPQHF. CDR3 sequence (DNA): TGCAGTGCCCTGTCGGGGTTCAATCAGCCCCAGCATTTT.